A selection of T cell receptor beta chains follows, all from one sample in a study of T cell changes during pregnancy in multiple sclerosis. Measured with immunoSEQ multiplex PCR; TCRdb has only the in-frame clones, and not every one. Among tens of thousands of clones listed, just over 90% were seen once. Here the sequenced sample was peripheral blood, taken in the third trimester of pregnancy. The receptors were gathered from a female donor with multiple sclerosis, enrolled in a pregnancy study. Each CDR3 is given with its conserved first and last residue. The D gene is left open where the match is weak.

v_gene	j_gene	d_gene	CDR3aa
TRBV10-2	TRBJ2-7	TRBD1	CASRQGAPPYEQYF
TRBV5-1	TRBJ2-7	TRBD1	CASSSGQGSYEQYF
TRBV5-1	TRBJ2-3	NA	CASRQGGSTDTQYF
TRBV20-1	NA	TRBD1	CSASGTGEQYF
TRBV6-4	TRBJ2-3	TRBD2	CASSEAGGSDTQYF
TRBV27	TRBJ2-5	NA	CASSLMGGMGRETQYF
TRBV7-2	TRBJ2-2	NA	CASSLAPSSAGELFF
TRBV7-9	TRBJ2-1	TRBD2	CASIPRTSPSYNEQFF
TRBV19	TRBJ2-1	TRBD2	CASTGNIREGTYNEQFF
TRBV28	TRBJ1-4	TRBD1	CASSSQGVREKLFF
TRBV5-4	TRBJ1-4	NA	CASSSFPNEKLFF
TRBV7-3	TRBJ2-1	TRBD2	CASSLTTSGIGQFF
TRBV4-1	TRBJ1-5	NA	CASSQDGGDHQPQHF
TRBV19	TRBJ2-1	TRBD2	CASSATSGSSYNEQFF
TRBV30	TRBJ1-1	NA	CAWKRWASEAFF
TRBV6-1	TRBJ1-3	NA	CASLWGPGNTIYF
TRBV27	TRBJ2-7	TRBD2	CASSSPLTSGRGYEQYF
TRBV6-4	TRBJ2-1	TRBD2	CASSETSGSQNEQFF